This entry is about one TCR beta chain. The repertoire was sequenced with immunoSEQ multiplex PCR; TCRdb's copy has only in-frame clones and lacks some. The repertoire holds about 200,000 clones, with around 93% as singletons. Germline V gene data show CDR1 as SGHVS and CDR2 as FQNEAQ. CDR3 length equals 15 residues. Trimming removed 1 base at V and 3 bases at J, with 10 bases between. This entry belongs to a study of T cell responses to AZD1222 COVID-19 vaccine. This sequence was found in an adult in good health. V and J are TRBV7-8 and TRBJ2-4; D is possibly TRBD2 (6 bases). The sample in question was peripheral blood, obtained on day 0 of MenACWY control vaccination. The CDR3 coding sequence is TGTGCCAGCAGCTTAGGTACGGGAGTCAAAAACATTCAGTACTTC. Translation gives CASSLGTGVKNIQYF.